A selection of T cell receptor beta chains follows, all from one sample in a study of regulatory and conventional T cells in RAG deficiency. Generated by immunoSEQ multiplex PCR, the TCRdb table keeps only in-frame clones and is missing some. The sample consists of around 25,000 clones, 95% to 96% of them appearing once. This sample also appeared in a second study, on regulatory T cells.

The sequencing sample was made of CD25- CD4+ T cells sorted from blood. The receptors were gathered from a human donor in good health. Both conserved end residues are part of each CDR3. D genes are given only for firm matches. Some rows have no size entry. The others give once, few or many, or a class for an expanded clone.

v_gene: TRBV6-5
j_gene: TRBJ1-3
d_gene: -
abundance: -
CDR3aa: CASSYSPGNTIYF
CDR3nt: TGTGCCAGCAGTTACTCCCCAGGAAACACCATATATTTT

v_gene: TRBV28
j_gene: TRBJ1-2
d_gene: -
abundance: once
CDR3aa: CASSSPGVGYTF
CDR3nt: TGTGCCAGCAGTTCTCCAGGGGTTGGCTACACCTTC

v_gene: TRBV28
j_gene: TRBJ1-4
d_gene: -
abundance: -
CDR3aa: CASSFKQGPEKLFF
CDR3nt: TGTGCCAGCAGTTTTAAACAGGGTCCTGAAAAACTGTTTTTT

v_gene: TRBV27
j_gene: TRBJ1-6
d_gene: -
abundance: -
CDR3aa: CASSPSRDSPLHF
CDR3nt: TGTGCCAGCAGTCCCTCGAGGGATTCACCCCTCCACTTT

v_gene: TRBV9
j_gene: TRBJ2-1
d_gene: -
abundance: -
CDR3aa: CASSGGSAGASNEQFF
CDR3nt: TGTGCCAGCAGCGGGGGGAGCGCAGGGGCGTCAAATGAGCAGTTCTTC

v_gene: TRBV5-4
j_gene: TRBJ2-1
d_gene: TRBD2
abundance: -
CDR3aa: CASSLVLLAGAAGNEQFF
CDR3nt: TGTGCCAGCAGCTTGGTTTTACTAGCGGGGGCCGCGGGGAATGAGCAGTTCTTC

v_gene: TRBV10-3
j_gene: TRBJ1-1
d_gene: -
abundance: -
CDR3aa: CAIGGGGNTEAFF
CDR3nt: TGTGCCATCGGAGGGGGGGGGAACACTGAAGCTTTCTTT

v_gene: TRBV5-6
j_gene: TRBJ2-6
d_gene: -
abundance: -
CDR3aa: CASSLTRSGANVLTF
CDR3nt: TGTGCCAGCAGCTTGACACGCTCTGGGGCCAACGTCCTGACTTTC

v_gene: TRBV21-1
j_gene: TRBJ1-1
d_gene: -
abundance: few
CDR3aa: CASSNPPAAPGQNTEAFF
CDR3nt: TGTGCCAGCAGCAACCCACCAGCGGCACCGGGACAGAACACTGAAGCTTTCTTT

v_gene: TRBV7-3
j_gene: TRBJ2-6
d_gene: TRBD2
abundance: few
CDR3aa: CASSPHRVAGSSGANVLTF
CDR3nt: TGTGCCAGCAGCCCTCATCGGGTAGCGGGGAGCTCTGGGGCCAACGTCCTGACTTTC

v_gene: TRBV5-1
j_gene: TRBJ2-5
d_gene: TRBD1
abundance: -
CDR3aa: CASSPRDSVQETQYF
CDR3nt: TGCGCCAGCAGCCCCCGGGACAGCGTCCAAGAGACCCAGTACTTC

v_gene: TRBV18
j_gene: TRBJ2-1
d_gene: TRBD1
abundance: -
CDR3aa: CASSPLGEWGQGGFHEQFF
CDR3nt: TGTGCCAGCTCACCACTCGGAGAGTGGGGACAGGGAGGTTTCCATGAGCAGTTCTTC

v_gene: TRBV9
j_gene: TRBJ2-2
d_gene: TRBD2
abundance: -
CDR3aa: CASSVGGRKQTGELFF
CDR3nt: TGTGCCAGCAGCGTGGGGGGGAGAAAGCAGACCGGGGAGCTGTTTTTT

v_gene: TRBV19
j_gene: TRBJ1-2
d_gene: -
abundance: -
CDR3aa: CASSPGTNYGYTF
CDR3nt: TGTGCCAGTAGTCCGGGAACTAACTATGGCTACACCTTC

v_gene: TRBV6-1
j_gene: TRBJ2-2
d_gene: -
abundance: -
CDR3aa: CASSGIATGELFF
CDR3nt: TGTGCCAGCAGCGGGATTGCAACCGGGGAGCTGTTTTTT

v_gene: TRBV11-2
j_gene: TRBJ1-1
d_gene: TRBD1
abundance: -
CDR3aa: CASSSSGGKGTEAFF
CDR3nt: TGTGCCAGCAGCTCCTCAGGGGGCAAGGGCACTGAAGCTTTCTTT

v_gene: TRBV27
j_gene: TRBJ1-4
d_gene: TRBD1
abundance: once
CDR3aa: CASSNGRQGALQKLFF
CDR3nt: TGTGCCAGCAGTAACGGGAGACAGGGGGCCCTCCAAAAACTGTTTTTT

v_gene: TRBV5-3
j_gene: TRBJ1-1
d_gene: -
abundance: -
CDR3aa: CARSFRGGACAFF
CDR3nt: TGTGCCAGAAGCTTCCGGGGAGGGGCATGTGCTTTCTTT

v_gene: TRBV5-1
j_gene: TRBJ2-3
d_gene: -
abundance: -
CDR3aa: CASSLGTYTDTQYF
CDR3nt: TGCGCCAGCAGCTTGGGGACTTACACAGATACGCAGTATTTT

v_gene: TRBV27
j_gene: TRBJ2-3
d_gene: TRBD1
abundance: -
CDR3aa: CASSLRGHTDTQYF
CDR3nt: TGTGCCAGCAGTTTAAGGGGGCACACAGATACGCAGTATTTT

v_gene: TRBV11-1
j_gene: TRBJ1-3
d_gene: -
abundance: -
CDR3aa: CASSPGTPGNTIYF
CDR3nt: TGTGCCAGCAGCCCCGGGACTCCAGGAAACACCATATATTTT

v_gene: TRBV5-1
j_gene: TRBJ2-2
d_gene: -
abundance: -
CDR3aa: CASSLGTGTTGELFF
CDR3nt: TGCGCCAGCAGCTTGGGAACAGGGACCACCGGGGAGCTGTTTTTT

v_gene: TRBV5-1
j_gene: TRBJ1-1
d_gene: -
abundance: -
CDR3aa: CASSLYETLNTEAFF
CDR3nt: TGCGCCAGCAGCTTGTACGAGACTTTGAACACTGAAGCTTTCTTT

v_gene: TRBV28
j_gene: TRBJ1-6
d_gene: -
abundance: -
CDR3aa: CASSSRPPLHF
CDR3nt: TGTGCCAGCAGTTCTCGTCCACCCCTCCACTTT

v_gene: TRBV29-1
j_gene: TRBJ1-3
d_gene: -
abundance: -
CDR3aa: CSVPPNARLSGNTIYF
CDR3nt: TGCAGCGTCCCCCCGAACGCGCGGCTCTCTGGAAACACCATATATTTT

v_gene: TRBV29-1
j_gene: TRBJ2-5
d_gene: TRBD1
abundance: -
CDR3aa: CSGRRTGRETQYF
CDR3nt: TGCAGCGGACGGAGGACAGGGCGAGAGACCCAGTACTTC

v_gene: TRBV12-5
j_gene: TRBJ1-6
d_gene: -
abundance: -
CDR3aa: CASGRGHNSPLHF
CDR3nt: TGTGCTAGTGGCAGAGGACACAATTCACCCCTCCACTTT

v_gene: TRBV19
j_gene: TRBJ1-2
d_gene: TRBD1
abundance: once
CDR3aa: CASSDRRNLEGYTF
CDR3nt: TGTGCCAGTTCGGACAGGCGGAACTTGGAAGGCTACACCTTC

v_gene: TRBV18
j_gene: TRBJ1-4
d_gene: -
abundance: -
CDR3aa: CASSPRTATNEKLFF
CDR3nt: TGTGCCAGCTCACCGCGGACAGCAACTAATGAAAAACTGTTTTTT

v_gene: TRBV7-8
j_gene: TRBJ2-3
d_gene: TRBD2
abundance: -
CDR3aa: CASSQAGEGRTDTQYF
CDR3nt: TGTGCCAGCAGCCAGGCGGGGGAGGGACGCACAGATACGCAGTATTTT

v_gene: TRBV5-4
j_gene: TRBJ1-1
d_gene: -
abundance: -
CDR3aa: CASSLDRGLEAFF
CDR3nt: TGTGCCAGCAGCTTGGATAGAGGACTTGAAGCTTTCTTT

v_gene: TRBV19
j_gene: TRBJ2-1
d_gene: -
abundance: once
CDR3aa: CASSPGGDEQFF
CDR3nt: TGTGCCAGTAGCCCGGGGGGCGATGAGCAGTTCTTC

v_gene: TRBV7-2
j_gene: TRBJ2-7
d_gene: TRBD2
abundance: -
CDR3aa: CASSYRIAGGTTYEQYF
CDR3nt: TGTGCCAGCAGCTACCGGATAGCGGGGGGGACAACCTACGAGCAGTACTTC

v_gene: TRBV15
j_gene: TRBJ1-2
d_gene: TRBD1
abundance: -
CDR3aa: CATRLGDRSAGYTF
CDR3nt: TGTGCCACCCGCCTAGGGGACAGGTCAGCTGGCTACACCTTC

v_gene: TRBV27
j_gene: TRBJ2-5
d_gene: -
abundance: -
CDR3aa: CASSSEGKTQYF
CDR3nt: TGTGCCAGCAGTTCCGAGGGAAAGACCCAGTACTTC

v_gene: TRBV5-4
j_gene: TRBJ2-7
d_gene: TRBD2
abundance: -
CDR3aa: CASSSGTSGGIGEQYF
CDR3nt: TGTGCCAGCAGCTCCGGGACTAGCGGGGGGATAGGGGAGCAGTACTTC

v_gene: TRBV4-3
j_gene: TRBJ1-2
d_gene: -
abundance: -
CDR3aa: CASSQETGRGLLNYGYTF
CDR3nt: TGCGCCAGCAGCCAAGAAACAGGCAGGGGCCTCCTTAACTATGGCTACACCTTC

v_gene: TRBV30
j_gene: TRBJ2-7
d_gene: -
abundance: once
CDR3aa: CAWGRGLSYEQYF
CDR3nt: TGTGCCTGGGGTCGGGGTTTATCCTACGAGCAGTACTTC

v_gene: TRBV5-6
j_gene: TRBJ2-4
d_gene: TRBD1
abundance: -
CDR3aa: CASSTGGTGGVSAKNIQYF
CDR3nt: TGTGCCAGCAGCACCGGTGGGACAGGGGGCGTTTCTGCCAAAAACATTCAGTACTTC

v_gene: TRBV18
j_gene: TRBJ1-5
d_gene: -
abundance: -
CDR3aa: CASSPGGRKQPQHF
CDR3nt: TGTGCCAGCTCACCCGGGGGGCGCAAACAGCCCCAGCATTTT

v_gene: TRBV5-4
j_gene: TRBJ1-4
d_gene: -
abundance: -
CDR3aa: CASSLAVDSSGKLFF
CDR3nt: TGTGCCAGCAGCTTGGCAGTCGACAGTTCGGGAAAACTGTTTTTT

v_gene: TRBV30
j_gene: TRBJ2-7
d_gene: -
abundance: -
CDR3aa: CAWSTGSTYEQYF
CDR3nt: TGTGCCTGGAGTACGGGGTCGACCTACGAGCAGTACTTC

v_gene: TRBV6-5
j_gene: TRBJ1-2
d_gene: -
abundance: -
CDR3aa: CASSYDGGRGYTF
CDR3nt: TGTGCCAGCAGTTACGACGGGGGGCGAGGCTACACCTTC

v_gene: TRBV7-2
j_gene: TRBJ2-7
d_gene: -
abundance: -
CDR3aa: CASSLVWSDITFYEQYF
CDR3nt: TGTGCCAGCAGCTTAGTTTGGTCGGACATAACTTTCTACGAGCAGTACTTC

v_gene: TRBV18
j_gene: TRBJ1-1
d_gene: -
abundance: -
CDR3aa: CASSETENTKAFF
CDR3nt: TGTGCCAGCTCAGAGACAGAGAACACTAAAGCTTTCTTT

v_gene: TRBV6-1
j_gene: TRBJ1-2
d_gene: -
abundance: once
CDR3aa: CASITGGNDYGYTF
CDR3nt: TGTGCCAGCATCACGGGGGGCAACGACTATGGCTACACCTTC